Here is one TCR beta chain with its context. The antigen is undetermined. The data were taken from a study of cytomegalovirus exposure and HLA in healthy donors. Study results and limitations: TCR clusters originating in the first cohort tended to co-occur in the approximately 120 validation repertoires, according to a later analysis. It was 164 TCR beta chains that were listed as cytomegalovirus-associated. Reports described diagnosis of cytomegalovirus status by the classifier as highly specific and sensitive. Specific recognition of CMV antigens was confirmed in vitro for a few chains (all CMV-associated).

Using immunoSEQ multiplex PCR, the repertoire was profiled, and TCRdb retains in-frame clones only, with some absent. The sample has tens of thousands of clones, roughly 94% seen once. Sample: PBMCs. This TCR derives from a young woman in good health and CMV-seronegative.

CDR3 nucleotides: TGTGCCAGCAGCTTAACAGCGATCGGCGAGCAGTACTTC. Translation: CASSLTAIGEQYF. The rearrangement links TRBV7-3 to TRBJ2-7; unclear D gene. The germline gives CDR1 SGHTA, CDR2 FQGTGA. The V end was cut by 0 bases, the J end by 6 bases, with 9 bases between. CDR3 size: 13 residues.